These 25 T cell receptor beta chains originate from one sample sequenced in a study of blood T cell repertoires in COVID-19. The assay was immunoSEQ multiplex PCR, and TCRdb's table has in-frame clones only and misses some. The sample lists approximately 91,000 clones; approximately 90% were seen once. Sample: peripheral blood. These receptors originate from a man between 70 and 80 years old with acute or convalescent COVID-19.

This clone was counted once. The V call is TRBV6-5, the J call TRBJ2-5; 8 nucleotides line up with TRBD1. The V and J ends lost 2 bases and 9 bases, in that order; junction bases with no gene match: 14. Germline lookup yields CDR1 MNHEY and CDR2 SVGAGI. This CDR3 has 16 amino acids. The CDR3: CASSYNTDRGGGSQYF. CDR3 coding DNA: TGTGCCAGCAGTTACAATACTGACAGGGGTGGGGGTTCCCAGTACTTC.

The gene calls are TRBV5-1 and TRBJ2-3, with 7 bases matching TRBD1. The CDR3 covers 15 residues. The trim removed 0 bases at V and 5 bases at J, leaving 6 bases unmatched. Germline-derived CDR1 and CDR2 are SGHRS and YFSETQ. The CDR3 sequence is CASSLEGGAIDTQYF. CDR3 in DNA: TGCGCCAGCAGCTTGGAAGGGGGCGCAATAGATACGCAGTATTTT.

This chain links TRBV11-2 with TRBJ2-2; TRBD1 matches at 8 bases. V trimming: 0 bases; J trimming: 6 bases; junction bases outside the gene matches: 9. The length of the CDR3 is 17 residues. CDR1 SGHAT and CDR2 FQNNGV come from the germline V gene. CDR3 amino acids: CASSLDPGGLGAGELFF. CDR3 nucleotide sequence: TGTGCCAGCAGCTTAGACCCAGGGGGCCTAGGCGCCGGGGAGCTGTTTTTT.

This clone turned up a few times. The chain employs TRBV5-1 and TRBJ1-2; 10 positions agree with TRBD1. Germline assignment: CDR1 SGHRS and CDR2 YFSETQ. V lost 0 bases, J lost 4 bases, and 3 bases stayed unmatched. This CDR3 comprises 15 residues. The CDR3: CASSLGTGGPYGYTF. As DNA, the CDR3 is TGCGCCAGCAGCTTGGGGACAGGGGGTCCCTATGGCTACACCTTC.

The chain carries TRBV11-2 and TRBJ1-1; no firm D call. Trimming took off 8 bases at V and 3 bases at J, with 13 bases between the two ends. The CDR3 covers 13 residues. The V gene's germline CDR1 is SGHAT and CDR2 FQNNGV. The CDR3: CASYGSGYTEAFF. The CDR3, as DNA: TGTGCCAGCTACGGCTCAGGATACACTGAAGCTTTCTTT.

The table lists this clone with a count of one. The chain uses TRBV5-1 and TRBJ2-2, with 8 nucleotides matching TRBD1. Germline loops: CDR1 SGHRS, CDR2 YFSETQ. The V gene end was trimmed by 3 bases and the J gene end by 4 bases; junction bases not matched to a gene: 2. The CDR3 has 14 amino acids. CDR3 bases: TGCGCCAGCAGCTCAGGACAGGGCACCGGGGAGCTGTTTTTT. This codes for CASSSGQGTGELFF.

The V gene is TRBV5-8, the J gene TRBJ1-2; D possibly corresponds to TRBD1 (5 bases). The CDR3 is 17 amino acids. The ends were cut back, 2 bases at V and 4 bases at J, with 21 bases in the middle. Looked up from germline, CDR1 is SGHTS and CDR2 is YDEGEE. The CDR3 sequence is CASSFRPGVGLVYGYTF. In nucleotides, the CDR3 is TGTGCCAGCAGCTTTAGGCCGGGGGTAGGGTTGGTCTATGGCTACACCTTC.

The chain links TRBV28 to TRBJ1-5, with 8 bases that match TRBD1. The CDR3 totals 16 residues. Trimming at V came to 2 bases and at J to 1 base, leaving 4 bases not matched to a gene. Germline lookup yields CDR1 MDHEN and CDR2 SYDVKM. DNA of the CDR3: TGTGCCAGCAGTTTAGCAGGGGGCCAAAGCAATCAGCCCCAGCATTTT. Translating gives CASSLAGGQSNQPQHF.

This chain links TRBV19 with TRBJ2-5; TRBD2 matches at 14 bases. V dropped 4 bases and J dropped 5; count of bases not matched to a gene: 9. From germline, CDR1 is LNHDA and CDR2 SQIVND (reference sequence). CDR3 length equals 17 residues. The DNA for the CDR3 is TGTGCCAGTAGTAGGGGAACGACTAGCGGGGGGGCGGAGACCCAGTACTTC. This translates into CASSRGTTSGGAETQYF.

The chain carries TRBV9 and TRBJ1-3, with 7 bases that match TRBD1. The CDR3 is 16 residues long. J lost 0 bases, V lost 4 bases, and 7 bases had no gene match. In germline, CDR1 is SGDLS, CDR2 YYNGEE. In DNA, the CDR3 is TGTGCCAGCAGCATATCGGACAGGAGCTCTGGAAACACCATATATTTT. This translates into CASSISDRSSGNTIYF.

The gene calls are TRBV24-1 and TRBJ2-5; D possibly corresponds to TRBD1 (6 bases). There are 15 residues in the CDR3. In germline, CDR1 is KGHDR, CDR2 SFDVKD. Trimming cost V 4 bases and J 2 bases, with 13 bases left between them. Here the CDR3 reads CATSDPLDRQETQYF. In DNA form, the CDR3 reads TGTGCCACCAGTGACCCCTTGGACAGACAAGAGACCCAGTACTTC.

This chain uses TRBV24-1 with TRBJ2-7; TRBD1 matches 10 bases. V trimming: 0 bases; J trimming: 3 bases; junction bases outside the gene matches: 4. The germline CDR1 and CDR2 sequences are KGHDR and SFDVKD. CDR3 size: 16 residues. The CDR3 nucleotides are TGTGCCACCAGTGATTTGGAGGGACAGGGGATCTACGAGCAGTACTTC. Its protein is CATSDLEGQGIYEQYF.

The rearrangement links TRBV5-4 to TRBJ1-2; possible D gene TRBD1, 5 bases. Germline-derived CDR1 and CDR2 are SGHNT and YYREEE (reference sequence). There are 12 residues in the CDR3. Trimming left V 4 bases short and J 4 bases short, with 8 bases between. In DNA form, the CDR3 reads TGTGCCAGCAGCCGGGGGAGCTATGGCTACACCTTC. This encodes CASSRGSYGYTF.

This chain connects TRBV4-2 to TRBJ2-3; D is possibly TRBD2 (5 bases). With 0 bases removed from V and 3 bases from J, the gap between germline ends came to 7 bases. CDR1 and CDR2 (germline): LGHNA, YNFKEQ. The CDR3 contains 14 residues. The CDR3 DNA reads TGTGCCAGCAGCCAAGATTCGGGGACAGATACGCAGTATTTT. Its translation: CASSQDSGTDTQYF.

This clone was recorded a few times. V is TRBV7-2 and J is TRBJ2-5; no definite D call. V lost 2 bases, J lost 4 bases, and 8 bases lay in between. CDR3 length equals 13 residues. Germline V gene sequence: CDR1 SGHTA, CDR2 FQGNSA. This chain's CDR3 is CASSLRVGETQYF. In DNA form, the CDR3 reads TGTGCCAGCAGCTTACGGGTCGGAGAGACCCAGTACTTC.

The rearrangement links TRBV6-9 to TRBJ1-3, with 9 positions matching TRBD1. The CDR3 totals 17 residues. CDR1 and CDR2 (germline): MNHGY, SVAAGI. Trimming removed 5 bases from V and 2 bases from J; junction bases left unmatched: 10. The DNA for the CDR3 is TGTGCCAGCAGTATCTACAGGGGGCGCATTCCTGGAAACACCATATATTTT. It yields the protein CASSIYRGRIPGNTIYF.

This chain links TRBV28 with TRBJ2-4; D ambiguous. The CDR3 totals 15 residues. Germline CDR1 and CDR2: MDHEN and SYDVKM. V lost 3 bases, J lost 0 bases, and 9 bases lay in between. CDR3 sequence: CASSFPGGAKNIQYF. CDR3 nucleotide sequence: TGTGCCAGCAGTTTTCCCGGCGGAGCCAAAAACATTCAGTACTTC.

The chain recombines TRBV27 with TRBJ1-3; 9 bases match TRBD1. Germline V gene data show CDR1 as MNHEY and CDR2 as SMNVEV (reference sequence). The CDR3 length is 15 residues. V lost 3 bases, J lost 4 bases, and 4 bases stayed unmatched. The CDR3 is CASSFGTGLGNTIYF. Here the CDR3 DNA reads TGTGCCAGCAGTTTCGGGACAGGGCTCGGAAACACCATATATTTT.

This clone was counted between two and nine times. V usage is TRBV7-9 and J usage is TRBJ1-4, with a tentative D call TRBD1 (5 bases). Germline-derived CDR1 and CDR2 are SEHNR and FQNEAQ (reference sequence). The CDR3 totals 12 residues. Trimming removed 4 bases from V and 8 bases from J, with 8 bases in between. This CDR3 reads CASSSQGEKLFF. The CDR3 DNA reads TGTGCCAGCAGCTCCCAGGGAGAAAAACTGTTTTTT.

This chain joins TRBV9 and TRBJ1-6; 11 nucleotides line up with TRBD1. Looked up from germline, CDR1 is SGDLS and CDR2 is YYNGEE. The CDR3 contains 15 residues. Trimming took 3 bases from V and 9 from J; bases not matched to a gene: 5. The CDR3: CASSARDRGSSPLHF. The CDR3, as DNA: TGTGCCAGCAGCGCCCGGGACAGGGGGTCTTCACCCCTCCACTTT.

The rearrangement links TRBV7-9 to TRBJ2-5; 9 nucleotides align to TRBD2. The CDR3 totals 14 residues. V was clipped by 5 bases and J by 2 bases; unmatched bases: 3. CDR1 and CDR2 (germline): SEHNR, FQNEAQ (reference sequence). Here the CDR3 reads CASSSLAGQETQYF. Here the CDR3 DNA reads TGTGCCAGCAGCAGTCTAGCGGGGCAAGAGACCCAGTACTTC.

The chain's CDR3 is CASSLDRVEGYTF. DNA for the CDR3: TGTGCCAGCAGCCTTGACAGGGTCGAGGGCTACACCTTC. The chain uses TRBV12-1 and TRBJ1-2; the D call of TRBD1 is as the table states it, not checked on the DNA. TRBV12-1 is marked as a pseudogene. The CDR3 runs 13 residues.

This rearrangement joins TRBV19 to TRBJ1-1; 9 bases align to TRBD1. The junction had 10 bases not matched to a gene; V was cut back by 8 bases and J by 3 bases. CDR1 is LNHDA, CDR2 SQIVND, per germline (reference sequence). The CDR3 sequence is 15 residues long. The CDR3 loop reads CASHRDREGYTEAFF. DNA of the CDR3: TGTGCCAGTCATCGGGACAGGGAGGGGTACACTGAAGCTTTCTTT.

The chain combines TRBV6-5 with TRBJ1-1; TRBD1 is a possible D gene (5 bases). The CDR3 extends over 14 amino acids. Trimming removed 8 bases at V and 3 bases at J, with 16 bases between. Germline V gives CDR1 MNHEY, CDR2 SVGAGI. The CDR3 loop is CASGSPGGDTEAFF. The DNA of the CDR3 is TGTGCCAGCGGGAGCCCCGGGGGAGACACTGAAGCTTTCTTT.

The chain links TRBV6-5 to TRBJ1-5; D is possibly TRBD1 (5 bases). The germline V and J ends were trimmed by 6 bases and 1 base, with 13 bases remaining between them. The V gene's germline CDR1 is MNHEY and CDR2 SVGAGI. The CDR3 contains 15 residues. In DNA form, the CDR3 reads TGTGCCAGCAGGACGATGGGGCGCAGCAATCAGCCCCAGCATTTT. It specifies CASRTMGRSNQPQHF.